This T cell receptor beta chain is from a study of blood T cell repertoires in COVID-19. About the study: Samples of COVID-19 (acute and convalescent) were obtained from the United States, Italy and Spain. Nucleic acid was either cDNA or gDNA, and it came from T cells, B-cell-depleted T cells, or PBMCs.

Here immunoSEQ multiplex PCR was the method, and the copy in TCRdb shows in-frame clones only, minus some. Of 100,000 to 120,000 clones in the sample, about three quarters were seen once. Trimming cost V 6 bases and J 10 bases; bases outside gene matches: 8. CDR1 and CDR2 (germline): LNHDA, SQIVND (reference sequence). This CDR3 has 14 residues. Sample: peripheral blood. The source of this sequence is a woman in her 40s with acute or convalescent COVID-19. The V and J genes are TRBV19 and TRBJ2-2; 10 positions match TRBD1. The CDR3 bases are TGTGCCAGTAGGCGGGACAGGGGACCCACGGAGCTGTTTTTT. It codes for CASRRDRGPTELFF.